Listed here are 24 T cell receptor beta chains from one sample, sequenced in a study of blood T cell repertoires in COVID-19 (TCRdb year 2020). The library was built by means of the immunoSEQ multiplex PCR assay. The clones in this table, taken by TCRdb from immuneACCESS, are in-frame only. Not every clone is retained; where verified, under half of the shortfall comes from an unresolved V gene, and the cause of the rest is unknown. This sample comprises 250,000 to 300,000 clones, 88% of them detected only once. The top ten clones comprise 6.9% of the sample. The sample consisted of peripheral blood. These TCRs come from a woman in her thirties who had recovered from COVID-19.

CDR3 amino acids: CASSHNTGFNEKLFF. CDR3 in DNA: TGTGCCAGCAGTCATAACACAGGATTTAATGAAAAACTGTTTTTT. The J gene is TRBJ1-4, the V gene TRBV3-1 (or the pseudogene TRBV3-2); possibly TRBD1 for D (5 bases). V was cut by 6 bases and J by 4 bases, with 15 bases left in between. The CDR3 is 15 amino acids. Germline CDR1 reads LGHDT; CDR2 reads YNNKEL (reference sequence).

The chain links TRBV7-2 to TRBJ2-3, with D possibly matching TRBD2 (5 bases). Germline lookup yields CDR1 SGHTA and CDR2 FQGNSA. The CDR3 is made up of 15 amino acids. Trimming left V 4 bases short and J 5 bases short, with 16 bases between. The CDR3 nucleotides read TGTGCCAGCAGCTCCCCGACGCGCGGGTTAGATACGCAGTATTTT. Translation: CASSSPTRGLDTQYF.

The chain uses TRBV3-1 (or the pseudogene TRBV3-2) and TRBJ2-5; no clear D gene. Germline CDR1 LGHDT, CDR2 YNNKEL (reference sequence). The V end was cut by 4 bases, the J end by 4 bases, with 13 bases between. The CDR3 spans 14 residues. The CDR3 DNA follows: TGTGCCAGCAGCCTAAACGGTGTCGGAGAGACCCAGTACTTC. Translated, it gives CASSLNGVGETQYF.

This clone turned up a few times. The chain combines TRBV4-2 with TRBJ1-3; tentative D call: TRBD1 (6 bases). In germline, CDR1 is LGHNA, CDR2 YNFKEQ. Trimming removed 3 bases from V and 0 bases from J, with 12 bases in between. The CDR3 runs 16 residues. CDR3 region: CASSQWEQGSGNTIYF. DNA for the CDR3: TGTGCCAGCAGCCAGTGGGAACAGGGCTCTGGAAACACCATATATTTT.

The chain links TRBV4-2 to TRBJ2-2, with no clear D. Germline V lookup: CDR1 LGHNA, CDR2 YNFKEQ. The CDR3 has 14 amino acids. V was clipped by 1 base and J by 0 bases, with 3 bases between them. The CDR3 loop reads CASSQASNTGELFF. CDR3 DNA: TGTGCCAGCAGCCAAGCATCGAACACCGGGGAGCTGTTTTTT.

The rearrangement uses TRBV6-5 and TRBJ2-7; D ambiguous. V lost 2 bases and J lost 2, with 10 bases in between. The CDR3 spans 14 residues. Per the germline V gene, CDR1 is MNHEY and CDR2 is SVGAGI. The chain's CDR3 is CASSYGQAPYEQYF. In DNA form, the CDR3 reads TGTGCCAGCAGTTACGGGCAGGCCCCCTACGAGCAGTACTTC.

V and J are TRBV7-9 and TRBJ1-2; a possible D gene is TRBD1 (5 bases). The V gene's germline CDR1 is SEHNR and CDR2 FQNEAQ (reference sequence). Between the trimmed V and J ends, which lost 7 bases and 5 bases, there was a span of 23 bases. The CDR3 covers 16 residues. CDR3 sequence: CASTSPKGGVDYGYTF. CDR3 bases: TGTGCCAGCACCTCCCCCAAGGGAGGGGTGGATTATGGCTACACCTTC.

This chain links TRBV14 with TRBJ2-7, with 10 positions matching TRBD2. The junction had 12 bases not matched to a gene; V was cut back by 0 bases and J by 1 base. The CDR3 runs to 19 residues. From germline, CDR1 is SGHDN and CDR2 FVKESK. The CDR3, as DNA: TGTGCCAGCAGCCAAGATTTGGGTAGCGGGGGGACCTTATCCTACGAGCAGTACTTC. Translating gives CASSQDLGSGGTLSYEQYF.

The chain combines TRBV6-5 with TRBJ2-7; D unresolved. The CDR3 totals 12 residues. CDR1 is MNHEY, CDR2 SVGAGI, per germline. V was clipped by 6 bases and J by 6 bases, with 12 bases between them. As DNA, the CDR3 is TGTGCCAGCAGCCCCTCCAGAACCGAGCAGTACTTC. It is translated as CASSPSRTEQYF.

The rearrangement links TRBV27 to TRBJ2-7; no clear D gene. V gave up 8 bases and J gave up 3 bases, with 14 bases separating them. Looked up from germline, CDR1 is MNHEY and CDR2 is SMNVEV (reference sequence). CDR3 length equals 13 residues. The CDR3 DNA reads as TGTGCCAGCTCCAATCTAAGAAACTACGAGCAGTACTTC. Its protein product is CASSNLRNYEQYF.

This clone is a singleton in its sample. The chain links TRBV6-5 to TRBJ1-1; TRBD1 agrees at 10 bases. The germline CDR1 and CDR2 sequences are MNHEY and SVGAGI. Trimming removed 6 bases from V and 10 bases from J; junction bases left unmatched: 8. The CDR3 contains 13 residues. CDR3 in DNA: TGTGCCAGCAGCGCCACGGGGGACAGGGGAGCTTTCTTT. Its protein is CASSATGDRGAFF.

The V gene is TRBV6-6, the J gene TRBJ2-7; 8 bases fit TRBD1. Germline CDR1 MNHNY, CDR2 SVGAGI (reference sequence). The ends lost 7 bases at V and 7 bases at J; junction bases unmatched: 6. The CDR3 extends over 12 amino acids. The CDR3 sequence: CASTGQGKEQYF. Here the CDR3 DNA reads TGTGCCAGCACCGGACAGGGCAAAGAGCAGTACTTC.

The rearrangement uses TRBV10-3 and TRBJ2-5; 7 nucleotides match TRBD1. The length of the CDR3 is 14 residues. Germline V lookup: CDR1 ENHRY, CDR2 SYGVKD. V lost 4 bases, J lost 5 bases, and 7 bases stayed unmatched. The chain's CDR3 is CAISAIDRVETQYF. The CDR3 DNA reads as TGTGCCATCAGTGCGATAGACAGGGTGGAGACCCAGTACTTC.

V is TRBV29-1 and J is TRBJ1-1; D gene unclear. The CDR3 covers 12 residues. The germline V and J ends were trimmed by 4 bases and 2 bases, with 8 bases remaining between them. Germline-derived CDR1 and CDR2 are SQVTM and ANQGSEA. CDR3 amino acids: CSVVEPNTEAFF. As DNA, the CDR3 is TGCAGCGTTGTGGAGCCTAACACTGAAGCTTTCTTT.

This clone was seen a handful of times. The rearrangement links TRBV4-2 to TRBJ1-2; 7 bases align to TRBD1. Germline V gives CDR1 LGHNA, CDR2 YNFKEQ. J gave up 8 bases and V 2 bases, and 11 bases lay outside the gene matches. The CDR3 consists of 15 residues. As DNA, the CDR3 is TGTGCCAGCAGCCAAATTGACCGGGACAGTGGAGGCTACACCTTC. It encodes CASSQIDRDSGGYTF.

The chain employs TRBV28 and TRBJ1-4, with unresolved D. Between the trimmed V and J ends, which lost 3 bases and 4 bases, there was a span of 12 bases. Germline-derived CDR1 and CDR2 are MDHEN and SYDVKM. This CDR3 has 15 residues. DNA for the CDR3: TGTGCCAGCAGTTTTTCTGGGAGCTTTAATGAAAAACTGTTTTTT. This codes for CASSFSGSFNEKLFF.

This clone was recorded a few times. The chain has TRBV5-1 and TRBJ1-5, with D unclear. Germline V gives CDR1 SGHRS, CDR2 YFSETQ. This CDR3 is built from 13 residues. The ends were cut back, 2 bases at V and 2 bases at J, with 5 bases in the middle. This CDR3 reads CASSFGGNQPQHF. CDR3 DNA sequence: TGCGCCAGCAGCTTCGGTGGCAATCAGCCCCAGCATTTT.

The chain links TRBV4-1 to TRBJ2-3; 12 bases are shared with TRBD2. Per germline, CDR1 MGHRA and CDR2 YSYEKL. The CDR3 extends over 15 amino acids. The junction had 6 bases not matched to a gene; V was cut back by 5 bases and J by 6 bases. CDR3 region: CASSFTSGGYDTQYF. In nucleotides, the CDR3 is TGCGCCAGCAGCTTTACTAGCGGGGGGTACGATACGCAGTATTTT.

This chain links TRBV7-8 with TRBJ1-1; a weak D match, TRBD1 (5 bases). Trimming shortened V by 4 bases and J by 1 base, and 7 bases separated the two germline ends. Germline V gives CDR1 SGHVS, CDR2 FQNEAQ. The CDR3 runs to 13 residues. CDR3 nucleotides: TGTGCCAGCAGCTCCCAGGGGAACACTGAAGCTTTCTTT. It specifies CASSSQGNTEAFF.

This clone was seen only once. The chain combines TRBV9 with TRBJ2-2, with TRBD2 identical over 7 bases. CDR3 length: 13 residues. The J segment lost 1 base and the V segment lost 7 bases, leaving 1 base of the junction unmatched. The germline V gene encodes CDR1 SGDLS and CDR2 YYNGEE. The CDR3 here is CASGGENTGELFF. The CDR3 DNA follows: TGTGCCAGCGGGGGGGAGAACACCGGGGAGCTGTTTTTT.

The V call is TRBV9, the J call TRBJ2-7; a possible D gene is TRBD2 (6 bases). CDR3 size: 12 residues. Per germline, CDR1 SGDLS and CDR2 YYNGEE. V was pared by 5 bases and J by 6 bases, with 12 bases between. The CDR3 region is CASSRQGGEQYF. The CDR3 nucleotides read TGTGCCAGCAGTCGCCAGGGAGGCGAGCAGTACTTC.

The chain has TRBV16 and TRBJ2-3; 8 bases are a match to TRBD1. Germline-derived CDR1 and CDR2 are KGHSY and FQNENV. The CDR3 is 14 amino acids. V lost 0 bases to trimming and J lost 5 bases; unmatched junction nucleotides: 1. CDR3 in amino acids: CASSQSTGGDTQYF. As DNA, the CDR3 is TGTGCCAGCAGCCAATCTACAGGGGGAGATACGCAGTATTTT.

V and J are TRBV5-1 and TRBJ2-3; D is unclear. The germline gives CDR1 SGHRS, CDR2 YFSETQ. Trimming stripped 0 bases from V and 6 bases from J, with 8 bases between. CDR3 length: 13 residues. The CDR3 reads CASSLALRDTQYF. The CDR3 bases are TGCGCCAGCAGCTTGGCCCTGAGGGATACGCAGTATTTT.

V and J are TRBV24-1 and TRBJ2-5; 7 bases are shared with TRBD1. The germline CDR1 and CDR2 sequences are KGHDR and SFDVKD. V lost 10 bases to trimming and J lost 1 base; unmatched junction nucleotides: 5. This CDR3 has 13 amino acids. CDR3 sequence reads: CATGTDVQETQYF. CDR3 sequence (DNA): TGTGCCACAGGGACAGATGTCCAAGAGACCCAGTACTTC.